This T cell receptor beta chain was recovered during a study of T cell repertoires in cytomegalovirus infection. Study as a whole: From public TCR beta signatures came an indication of both CMV infection and matching HLA type. Study observations and caveats: CMV-specific TCR beta clonotypes restricted by HLA-C dominated the ex vivo response. The cumulative frequency of public TCR beta families distinguished individuals who carried CMV together with the relevant HLA.

Via MiXCR, TCRdb re-called the reads, giving one row per CDR3 protein. The data contain about 260,000 distinct CDR3 sequences, approximately 14% of them singletons. This clonotype was seen many times. Its antigen is not identified. The sequenced sample consisted of PBMCs. The TCR sequence derives from a human donor in good health (CMV status not recorded). Some clones in this sample may be carry-over from other donors' samples.

Here the CDR3 reads CASSPWGSDYNEQFF. DNA for the CDR3: TGTGCCAGCAGCCCCTGGGGAAGCGACTACAATGAGCAGTTCTTC. The chain links TRBV11-3 to TRBJ2-1; no clear D. Between the trimmed V and J ends, which lost 5 bases and 3 bases, there was a span of 14 bases. Germline V CDR1 and CDR2: SGHNT, YENEEA. The CDR3 covers 15 residues.